What follows is one T cell receptor beta chain and its context. This CDR3 comprises 18 residues. The germline CDR1 and CDR2 sequences are SGHVS and FNYEAQ. V trimming: 1 base; J trimming: 0 bases; junction bases outside the gene matches: 7. Per the study methods: Researchers report that nucleated cell counts were estimated from reference gene primer amplification. Clones were sequenced by immunoSEQ multiplex PCR, and TCRdb holds only the in-frame ones, with some missing. That table furnishes V, J and clone size, whereas the DNA furnished D and trimming. The sample lists approximately 220,000 clones, 84% occurring once. These data belong to a study of blood T cell repertoires in COVID-19. Participants came from fewer than 25 US areas, aged roughly 18 to 89 years.

The rearrangement uses TRBV7-6 and TRBJ2-2; 8 bases align to TRBD1. Specimen: PBMCs or T cells enriched from blood (not recorded which). The sequence derives from a woman aged 40 to 50 who had recovered from COVID-19. CDR3 region: CASSLGTRQGTNTGELFF. The CDR3 DNA is TGTGCCAGCAGCTTAGGGACCCGACAGGGGACGAACACCGGGGAGCTGTTTTTT.